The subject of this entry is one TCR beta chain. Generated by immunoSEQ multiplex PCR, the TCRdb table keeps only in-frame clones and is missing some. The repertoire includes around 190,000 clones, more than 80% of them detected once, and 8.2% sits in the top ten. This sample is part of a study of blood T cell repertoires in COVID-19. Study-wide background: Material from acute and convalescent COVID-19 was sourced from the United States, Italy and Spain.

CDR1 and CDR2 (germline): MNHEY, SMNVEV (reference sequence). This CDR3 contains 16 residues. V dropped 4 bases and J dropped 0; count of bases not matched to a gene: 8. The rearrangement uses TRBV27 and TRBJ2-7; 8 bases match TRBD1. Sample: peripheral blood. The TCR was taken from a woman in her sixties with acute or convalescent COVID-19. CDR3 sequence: CASSSGRGRLSYEQYF. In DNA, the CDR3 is TGTGCCAGCAGTTCCGGCAGGGGGCGACTCTCCTACGAGCAGTACTTC.